This is a list of T cell receptor beta chains from one sample in a study of T-cell memory formation after mild COVID-19. TCRdb reprocessed the 5' RACE reads with MiXCR, giving one entry per CDR3 protein. The sample yields hundreds of thousands of distinct CDR3 sequences, over 15% seen once. The sample consisted of PBMCs or a T cell subset sorted from them (not recorded which). The receptors stem from a man between 18 and 29 years old who had mild COVID-19 (a few samples of this study predate the infection). Cell type and time point are not known. The CDR3 runs from the conserved cysteine through the conserved F or W. The D gene is left open where the match is weak. Some rows have no size entry. The others give once, few or many, or a class for an expanded clone.

abundance	v_gene	j_gene	d_gene	CDR3aa	CDR3nt
few	TRBV20-1	TRBJ1-4	-	CSASHRRATNEKLFF	TGCAGTGCTAGTCACCGTAGGGCAACTAATGAAAAACTGTTTTTT
few	TRBV12-3/TRBV12-4	TRBJ2-2	-	CATRRGNTGELFF	TGTGCCACCCGACGGGGTAACACCGGGGAGCTGTTTTTT
-	TRBV5-1	TRBJ2-7	TRBD1	CASSYRGRGSEQYF	TGCGCCAGCAGCTACAGGGGGCGCGGTAGCGAGCAGTACTTC
-	TRBV7-3	TRBJ1-2	TRBD1	CASSPSGDRANYGYTF	TGTGCCAGCAGCCCCTCGGGGGACAGAGCGAACTATGGCTACACCTTC
-	TRBV7-2	TRBJ2-3	TRBD2	CASSSRAGGRDTQYF	TGTGCCAGCAGCTCGCGAGCGGGGGGGCGTGATACGCAGTATTTT
few	TRBV5-1	TRBJ2-3	-	CASSLRAPGSTDTQYF	TGCGCCAGCAGCTTGCGAGCCCCCGGGAGCACAGATACGCAGTATTTT
few	TRBV20-1	TRBJ2-1	TRBD2	CSAFSSGGSNEQFF	TGCAGTGCTTTCTCTAGCGGGGGGTCGAATGAGCAGTTCTTC
few	TRBV6-5	TRBJ2-1	TRBD2	CASSKLAGGYEQFF	TGTGCCAGCAGTAAACTAGCGGGGGGGTATGAGCAGTTCTTC
few	TRBV6-2/TRBV6-3	TRBJ2-4	-	CASSYSDRPAKNIQYF	TGTGCCAGCAGTTACAGTGACAGGCCAGCCAAAAACATTCAGTACTTC
-	TRBV30	TRBJ1-2	TRBD1	CAWSDTGAPIYGYTF	TGTGCCTGGAGTGACACAGGGGCCCCCATCTATGGCTACACCTTC
few	TRBV6-5	TRBJ1-2	TRBD1	CASSYDDRATYGYTF	TGTGCCAGCAGTTACGACGACAGGGCCACCTATGGCTACACCTTC
many	TRBV9	TRBJ2-1	TRBD2	CASSMTSENEQFF	TGTGCCAGCAGCATGACTAGCGAGAATGAGCAGTTCTTC
few	TRBV7-9	TRBJ1-1	-	CASSSRAPKAFF	TGTGCCAGCAGCTCGAGGGCGCCCAAAGCTTTCTTT
-	TRBV5-1	TRBJ2-1	TRBD2	CASSRGLAHPNEQFF	TGCGCCAGCAGCCGTGGACTAGCGCACCCCAATGAGCAGTTCTTC
few	TRBV12-3/TRBV12-4	TRBJ2-7	TRBD2	CASTPSGEISYEQYF	TGTGCCAGCACCCCTAGCGGGGAAATCTCCTACGAGCAGTACTTC
few	TRBV6-2/TRBV6-3	TRBJ1-2	-	CASSGPGAF	TGTGCCAGCAGTGGGCCGGGCGCCTTC
many	TRBV7-2	TRBJ1-1	-	CASSLGAGNTEAFF	TGTGCCAGCAGCTTAGGGGCGGGGAACACTGAAGCTTTCTTT
-	TRBV15	TRBJ1-3	-	CATSRVGGSGNTIYF	TGTGCCACCAGCAGAGTTGGCGGCTCTGGAAACACCATATATTTT
-	TRBV7-2	TRBJ1-1	-	CASSQDMNTEAFF	TGTGCCAGCAGCCAGGACATGAACACTGAAGCTTTCTTT
-	TRBV20-1	TRBJ2-1	TRBD2	CSGLAGGNNEQFF	TGCAGTGGTTTAGCGGGGGGAAACAATGAGCAGTTCTTC
-	TRBV20-1	TRBJ1-2	-	CSATSRDYGYTF	TGCAGTGCTACTTCGAGGGACTATGGCTACACCTTC
-	TRBV11-2	TRBJ2-2	TRBD1	CASSSSGQGTGELFF	TGTGCCAGCAGCTCTTCGGGACAGGGCACCGGGGAGCTGTTTTTT
few	TRBV7-2	TRBJ2-3	TRBD1	CASSLSRGGGPDTQYF	TGTGCCAGCAGCTTAAGTCGAGGGGGCGGACCAGATACGCAGTATTTT
-	TRBV10-3	TRBJ1-1	-	CAISEKGQENTEAFF	TGTGCCATCAGTGAAAAGGGGCAGGAGAACACTGAAGCTTTCTTT
-	TRBV7-8	TRBJ1-5	-	CASTPGGRSNQPQHF	TGTGCCAGCACCCCCGGGGGCCGAAGCAATCAGCCCCAGCATTTT
few	TRBV6-2/TRBV6-3	TRBJ1-1	TRBD1	CASSRWTGTGRFGTEAFF	TGTGCCAGCAGTAGGTGGACCGGGACAGGGAGATTTGGCACTGAAGCTTTCTTT
-	TRBV12-3/TRBV12-4	TRBJ1-2	TRBD1	CASSLRAQGGGYTF	TGTGCCAGCAGTTTACGTGCCCAGGGGGGAGGCTACACCTTC
-	TRBV4-1	TRBJ1-1	-	CASARVQNTEAFF	TGCGCCAGCGCCCGGGTGCAGAACACTGAAGCTTTCTTT
-	TRBV15	TRBJ2-5	-	CATSEEAGETQYF	TGTGCCACCAGCGAAGAGGCGGGGGAGACCCAGTACTTC
-	TRBV29-1	TRBJ1-1	-	CSVEEDTESFF	TGCAGCGTTGAAGAGGACACTGAATCTTTCTTT
few	TRBV19	TRBJ2-7	-	CASSRHSESSYEQYF	TGTGCCAGTAGTAGGCACAGTGAAAGCTCCTACGAGCAGTACTTC
-	TRBV7-3	TRBJ2-3	-	CASSLSTAPTDTQYF	TGTGCCAGCAGCTTATCCACAGCCCCCACAGATACGCAGTATTTT
few	TRBV7-3	TRBJ2-1	TRBD2	CASSATGGPGPEQFF	TGTGCCAGCAGCGCCACGGGGGGGCCGGGTCCTGAGCAGTTCTTC
few	TRBV20-1	TRBJ1-3	-	CSGNTGTGNTIYF	TGCAGTGGGAATACAGGGACTGGAAACACCATATATTTT
-	TRBV6-2/TRBV6-3	TRBJ2-2	TRBD1	CASRVTGGNTGELFF	TGTGCCAGCAGAGTGACAGGGGGGAACACCGGGGAGCTGTTTTTT
-	TRBV4-1	TRBJ2-5	TRBD2	CASSLGLAGEGGVETQYF	TGCGCCAGCAGCCTCGGACTAGCGGGGGAAGGCGGAGTAGAGACCCAGTACTTC
-	TRBV7-6	TRBJ1-2	-	CASSLRGLPSYGYTF	TGTGCCAGCAGCTTAAGGGGCCTTCCCTCCTATGGCTACACCTTC
-	TRBV12-3/TRBV12-4	TRBJ2-1	TRBD2	CASTLAGEDNEQFF	TGTGCCAGCACTTTAGCGGGGGAAGACAATGAGCAGTTCTTC
many	TRBV12-3/TRBV12-4	TRBJ2-7	TRBD1	CASSSGEGQGSYEQYF	TGTGCCAGCAGTTCTGGAGAGGGACAGGGATCGTACGAGCAGTACTTC
-	TRBV15	TRBJ1-1	TRBD1	CATSPWDRANTEAFF	TGTGCCACCAGCCCATGGGACAGGGCGAACACTGAAGCTTTCTTT
-	TRBV7-6	TRBJ1-1	-	CASSPPHGAGAEAFF	TGTGCCAGCAGCCCTCCGCACGGGGCAGGGGCTGAAGCTTTCTTT
-	TRBV9	TRBJ2-3	TRBD1	CASSPSTGEFTDTQYF	TGTGCCAGCAGCCCATCGACAGGGGAGTTCACAGATACGCAGTATTTT